This entry features one TCR beta chain sequence. Its antigen is currently unknown. The data were taken from a study of CD8+ T cells in alopecia areata. The wider study: After 6 to 18 months of tofacitinib, follow-up continued 6 months off drug.

CDR3 length: 16 residues. Germline lookup yields CDR1 SQVTM and CDR2 ANQGSEA. V shed 6 bases, J shed 2 bases, and the junction held 11 bases outside the gene matches. Sequencing relied on a cDNA template that was reverse transcribed from extracted RNA. Sequencing was performed with immunoSEQ multiplex PCR; in TCRdb, only in-frame clones are kept and a portion is missing. The repertoire holds 93,000 or so clones, with approximately 90% as singletons. As for treatment: oral pan-JAK inhibitor, 5-10 mg twice daily. Findings and limits, study-wide: With just one nonresponder, it is still uncertain whether baseline CD8+ expansion relates to response.

The sequencing here drew on CD8+ T cells sorted from blood, taken between weeks 30 and 35, from a patient treated with tofacitinib. The sequence came from a human donor with alopecia areata. V usage is TRBV29-1 and J usage is TRBJ2-1; TRBD1 agrees at 9 bases. The CDR3 DNA is TGCAGCGTGGTGGGCCTGGACAGGGGAACCTACAATGAGCAGTTCTTC. Its translation is CSVVGLDRGTYNEQFF.